Following are 19 T cell receptor beta chains from one sample sequenced in a study of blood T cells in healthy people across ages. The use of a sample-barcoded 5' primer and a J-beta primer mix characterized a second PCR of 7 to 11 cycles. One entry per CDR3 protein, called by TCRdb with MiXCR from the 5' RACE reads. The sample shows about 1.7 million distinct CDR3 sequences, about 30% of them seen only once. Sequencing was carried out using blood. The origin of the receptors is a woman in her 30s in good health.

This clonotype has a count of ten or more. J is TRBJ2-7 and V is TRBV7-2; D is tentatively TRBD1 or TRBD2 (5 bases each). The CDR3 is made up of 13 amino acids. Germline CDR1 is SGHTA and CDR2 is FQGNSA. Trimming pared 4 bases from V and 3 bases from J, leaving 10 bases between. Written as DNA, the CDR3 is TGTGCCAGCAGCTGGGGACGGGACTACGAGCAGTACTTC. As protein: CASSWGRDYEQYF. Full variable domain (rest looked up from reference TRBV7-2 and TRBJ2-7): GAGVSQSPSNKVTEKGKDVELRCDPISGHTALYWYRQSLGQGLEFLIYFQGNSAPDKSGLPSDRFSAERTGGSVSTLTIQRTQQEDSAVYLCASSWGRDYEQYFGPGTRLTVT.

There are a few counts of this clonotype. V and J are TRBV7-2 and TRBJ1-2; 7 nucleotides align to TRBD1. Germline loops: CDR1 SGHTA, CDR2 FQGNSA. The CDR3 totals 15 residues. Trimming at V came to 5 bases and at J to 3 bases, leaving 9 bases not matched to a gene. The CDR3 DNA follows: TGTGCCAGCAGCCACTGGGGGGACAGCGACTATGGCTACACCTTC. It codes for CASSHWGDSDYGYTF.

This clonotype was seen a few times. The genes are TRBV20-1 and TRBJ2-4, with D tentatively TRBD1 (6 bases). Trimming took off 0 bases at V and 3 bases at J, with 12 bases between the two ends. CDR3 length: 15 residues. Germline-derived CDR1 and CDR2 are DFQATT and SNEGSKA (reference sequence). CDR3 coding DNA: TGCAGTGCTAGAGATAATAGAGGGGGCAAAAACATTCAGTACTTC. Residues: CSARDNRGGKNIQYF.

V usage is TRBV12-3 or TRBV12-4 and J usage is TRBJ2-4, with D unresolved. The CDR3 runs 13 residues. Trimming took 6 bases from V and 3 from J, leaving 9 bases between them. Written as DNA, the CDR3 is TGTGCCAGCAGAAAGTCAGGCAAAAACATTCAGTACTTC. This translates into CASRKSGKNIQYF.

The CDR3 DNA sequence: TGTGCCAGCAGCTTGCGCACACAGGGTTTTGATCAGCCCCAGCATTTT. Translating gives CASSLRTQGFDQPQHF. This sequence joins TRBV5-6 and TRBJ1-5; D might be TRBD1 (6 bases). Trimming shortened V by 1 base and J by 5 bases, and 16 bases separated the two germline ends. In germline, CDR1 is SGHDT, CDR2 YYEEEE. CDR3 length: 16 residues.

This clonotype has only a few counts. This chain links TRBV15 with TRBJ2-1; weak D call: TRBD2 (5 bases). V lost 5 bases and J 7 bases, leaving 12 bases between the germline ends. Germline lookup yields CDR1 LNHNV and CDR2 YYDKDF (reference sequence). This CDR3 comprises 13 residues. The CDR3, as DNA: TGTGCCACCAGCGGCGGGCTAGCAAATGAGCAGTTCTTC. Translation gives CATSGGLANEQFF.

This clonotype was detected only a few times. The chain employs TRBV5-1 and TRBJ1-1; a possible D gene is TRBD1 (5 bases). The ends were cut back, 0 bases at V and 4 bases at J, with 13 bases in the middle. The germline gives CDR1 SGHRS, CDR2 YFSETQ. The CDR3 loop spans 15 amino acids. In nucleotides, the CDR3 is TGCGCCAGCAGCTTGGGACAGACTTTTAGCACTGAAGCTTTCTTT. It encodes CASSLGQTFSTEAFF. The full variable domain, completed using reference TRBV5-1 and TRBJ1-1, is KAGVTQTPRYLIKTRGQQVTLSCSPISGHRSVSWYQQTPGQGLQFLFEYFSETQRNKGNFPGRFSGRQFSNSRSEMNVSTLELGDSALYLCASSLGQTFSTEAFFGQGTRLTVV.

The V gene is TRBV5-6, the J gene TRBJ1-1; D perhaps matches TRBD1 (5 bases). V lost 6 bases and J 4 bases, leaving 22 bases between the germline ends. The CDR3 has 16 residues. The germline V gene encodes CDR1 SGHDT and CDR2 YYEEEE. CDR3 region: CASTREGRRGGTEAFF. For the CDR3, the DNA is TGTGCCAGCACCCGGGAGGGACGGAGAGGAGGCACTGAAGCTTTCTTT.

This clonotype was observed a few times. Sequence at one end of the junction differs from germline and may be a read error. CDR3 sequence reads: CASSQETGTGRTGTQYF. Here the CDR3 DNA reads TGCGCCAGCAGCCAAGAGACCGGGACAGGGCGCACAGGTACGCAGTATTTT. V usage is TRBV4-1 and J usage is TRBJ2-3, with 9 bases lining up with TRBD1. Germline V gene data show CDR1 as MGHRA and CDR2 as YSYEKL. CDR3 length: 17 residues.

The chain couples TRBV18 to TRBJ2-1; 9 bases line up with TRBD2. V shed 1 base and J 5 bases; nucleotides not matched to a gene: 12. CDR1 and CDR2 (germline): KGHSH, LQKENI. This CDR3 is 18 amino acids long. The CDR3 here is CASSPRPPWTSANNEQFF. In DNA form, the CDR3 reads TGTGCCAGCTCACCACGGCCCCCATGGACTAGCGCCAACAATGAGCAGTTCTTC.

This clonotype was recorded at least ten times. The rearrangement links TRBV6-2 or TRBV6-3 to TRBJ2-4; D may match TRBD1 or TRBD2 (6 bases each). From germline, CDR1 is MNHEY and CDR2 SVGEGT. The CDR3 length is 17 residues. V lost 2 bases and J lost 3, with 17 bases in between. CDR3 amino acids: CASSYRNEGGGKNIQYF. For the CDR3, the DNA is TGTGCCAGCAGTTACAGGAACGAAGGGGGAGGCAAAAACATTCAGTACTTC.

This clonotype was observed a handful of times. CDR3 sequence (DNA): TGTGCCAGCAGCTTCTTTGACCCACGACGGGACGAGCAGTACTTC. Protein product: CASSFFDPRRDEQYF. The J gene is TRBJ2-7, the V gene TRBV7-2, with D unclear. CDR3 size: 15 residues. Trimming removed 3 bases from V and 5 bases from J, with 17 bases in between. In germline, CDR1 is SGHTA, CDR2 FQGNSA.

This clonotype was detected only a few times. The chain carries TRBV6-1 and TRBJ2-1, with 11 positions matching TRBD2. V lost 7 bases and J lost 10; bases outside the gene matches: 9. Germline assignment: CDR1 MNHNS and CDR2 SASEGT. This CDR3 is 14 amino acids long. The CDR3 coding sequence is TGTGCCAGCAAAATAGCGGGGGGGCTGGAAGAGCAGTTCTTC. The encoded protein is CASKIAGGLEEQFF.

The chain links TRBV9 to TRBJ2-3; 9 positions match TRBD2. The CDR3 sequence is 14 residues long. Looked up from germline, CDR1 is SGDLS and CDR2 is YYNGEE. Trimming cost V 7 bases and J 5 bases; bases outside gene matches: 8. CDR3 protein: CASDRTSERDTQYF. As DNA, the CDR3 is TGTGCCAGCGACCGGACTAGCGAGAGAGATACGCAGTATTTT.

The table lists this clonotype with many counts. The chain is built from TRBV5-1 and TRBJ2-4; D not certain. V was shortened by 1 base and J by 1 base, with 9 bases between the two germline ends. Germline CDR1 and CDR2: SGHRS and YFSETQ. There are 15 residues in the CDR3. The CDR3 DNA is TGCGCCAGCAGCTTGTCGCCACTGGCCAAAAACATTCAGTACTTC. As protein: CASSLSPLAKNIQYF. The full variable domain, its missing parts supplied by reference TRBV5-1 and TRBJ2-4, is KAGVTQTPRYLIKTRGQQVTLSCSPISGHRSVSWYQQTPGQGLQFLFEYFSETQRNKGNFPGRFSGRQFSNSRSEMNVSTLELGDSALYLCASSLSPLAKNIQYFGAGTRLSVL.

This clonotype was observed a handful of times. The chain recombines TRBV9 with TRBJ1-1, with D possibly TRBD1 on 6 matching bases. The ends were cut back, 0 bases at V and 3 bases at J, with 12 bases in the middle. Germline values: CDR1 SGDLS, CDR2 YYNGEE. The CDR3 covers 15 residues. The CDR3 is CASSVGQVRDTEAFF. The CDR3 region has the DNA TGTGCCAGCAGCGTAGGACAGGTCCGGGACACTGAAGCTTTCTTT. The whole variable domain, filled in from reference TRBV9 and TRBJ1-1, reads DSGVTQTPKHLITATGQRVTLRCSPRSGDLSVYWYQQSLDQGLQFLIQYYNGEERAKGNILERFSAQQFPDLHSELNLSSLELGDSALYFCASSVGQVRDTEAFFGQGTRLTVV.

This clonotype has just a few counts. V usage is TRBV15 and J usage is TRBJ2-5; D not certain. The CDR3 covers 13 residues. CDR1 is LNHNV, CDR2 YYDKDF, per germline (reference sequence). Trimming took 9 bases from V and 1 from J, leaving 12 bases between them. CDR3 DNA: TGTGCCACTGCTAGTACACCCCAAGAGACCCAGTACTTC. It translates to CATASTPQETQYF.

Remarks on this clonotype: One junction end disagrees with the germline gene, perhaps due to a read error. The chain carries TRBV7-8 and TRBJ2-1; 9 bases are shared with TRBD1. Germline loops: CDR1 SGHVS, CDR2 FQNEAQ. This CDR3 spans 13 amino acids. The CDR3 DNA follows: TGTGTCAGCAGAGGACAGGGGTGGAATGAGCAGTTCTTC. Its translation is CVSRGQGWNEQFF.

The chain links TRBV2 to TRBJ2-7; D is uncertain. Germline CDR1 SNHLY, CDR2 FYNNEI. The CDR3 is 15 amino acids. The V and J ends lost 6 bases and 0 bases respectively, with 15 bases between them. CDR3 DNA: TGTGCCAGCAGCGGAGACAACACTTACTCCTACGAGCAGTACTTC. This encodes CASSGDNTYSYEQYF.